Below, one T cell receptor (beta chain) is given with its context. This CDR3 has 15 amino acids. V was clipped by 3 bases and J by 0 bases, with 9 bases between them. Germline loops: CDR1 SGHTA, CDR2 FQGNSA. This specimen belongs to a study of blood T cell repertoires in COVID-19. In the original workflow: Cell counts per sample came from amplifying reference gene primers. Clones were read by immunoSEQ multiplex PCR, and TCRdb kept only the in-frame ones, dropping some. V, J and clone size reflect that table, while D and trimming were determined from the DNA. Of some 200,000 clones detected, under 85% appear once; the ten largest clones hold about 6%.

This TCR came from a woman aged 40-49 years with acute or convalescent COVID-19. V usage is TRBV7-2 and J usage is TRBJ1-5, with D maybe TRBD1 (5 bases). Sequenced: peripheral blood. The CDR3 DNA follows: TGTGCCAGCAGCTTGACAGCTTATAGCAATCAGCCCCAGCATTTT. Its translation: CASSLTAYSNQPQHF.